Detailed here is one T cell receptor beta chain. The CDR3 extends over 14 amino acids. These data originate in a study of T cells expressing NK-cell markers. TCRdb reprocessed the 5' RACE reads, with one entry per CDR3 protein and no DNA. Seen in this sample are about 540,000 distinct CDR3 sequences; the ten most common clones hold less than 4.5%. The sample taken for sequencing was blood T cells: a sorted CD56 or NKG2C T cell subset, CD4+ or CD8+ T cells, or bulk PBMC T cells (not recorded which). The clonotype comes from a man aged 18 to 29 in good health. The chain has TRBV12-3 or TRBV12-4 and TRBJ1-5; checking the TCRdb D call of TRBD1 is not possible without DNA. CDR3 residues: CASRDRDSNQPQHF.